Following are 25 T cell receptor beta chains from one sample sequenced in a study of OX40 agonist ivuxolimab in advanced cancers. Using immunoSEQ multiplex PCR, the repertoire was profiled, and TCRdb retains in-frame clones only, with some absent. The table lists 60,000 or so clones, approximately 90% of them singletons, with about a quarter in the top ten. This specimen was CD4+ or CD8+ T cells sorted from blood, taken in a trial of the OX40 agonist ivuxolimab. The origin of the receptors is an adult with an advanced solid tumor such as melanoma, head and neck, liver or kidney cancer.

The chain employs TRBV28 and TRBJ2-3; D assignment may be TRBD1 or TRBD2 (6 bases each). The CDR3 totals 14 residues. The germline gives CDR1 MDHEN, CDR2 SYDVKM. V was trimmed by 2 bases and J by 10 bases, leaving 16 bases between them. The CDR3 DNA reads as TGTGCCAGCAGTTTAAGGGGGGCCCCCCCTTCGCAGTATTTT. This gives the protein CASSLRGAPPSQYF.

This clone was detected once. The chain joins TRBV28 to TRBJ2-3; 7 bases agree with TRBD2. The V gene end was trimmed by 3 bases and the J gene end by 6 bases; junction bases not matched to a gene: 6. The CDR3 runs 14 residues. Germline lookup yields CDR1 MDHEN and CDR2 SYDVKM. This chain's CDR3 is CASSFRVGGDTQYF. CDR3 DNA sequence: TGTGCCAGCAGTTTCCGGGTGGGGGGGGATACGCAGTATTTT.

The sample holds one count of this clone. The genes are TRBV29-1 and TRBJ2-7; D unclear. Germline CDR1 and CDR2: SQVTM and ANQGSEA. V lost 0 bases to trimming and J lost 0 bases, with 3 bases between them. The CDR3 is 12 amino acids. In DNA form, the CDR3 reads TGCAGCGTTGAAGACAGCTCCTACGAGCAGTACTTC. Its protein product is CSVEDSSYEQYF.

This clone is a singleton in its sample. This chain joins TRBV2 and TRBJ1-5; 11 bases align to TRBD1. Germline values: CDR1 SNHLY, CDR2 FYNNEI. Trimming took 4 bases from V and 4 from J; bases not matched to a gene: 9. This CDR3 is 17 amino acids long. CDR3 bases: TGTGCCAGCAGTGGCAACGGACAGGGGGCAGGGAATCAGCCCCAGCATTTT. This translates into CASSGNGQGAGNQPQHF.

The table lists this clone with a count of one. The V and J genes are TRBV4-1 and TRBJ1-3; D gene unclear. Germline CDR1 and CDR2: MGHRA and YSYEKL. The V end lost 0 bases, the J end lost 0 bases, and 6 bases lay between the germline ends. The CDR3 loop spans 15 amino acids. CDR3 coding DNA: TGCGCCAGCAGCCAAGAAGGTCACTCTGGAAACACCATATATTTT. As protein: CASSQEGHSGNTIYF.

V and J are TRBV7-3 and TRBJ2-1; D gene unclear. Trimming removed 2 bases from V and 5 bases from J, with 16 bases in between. This CDR3 is built from 16 residues. Germline loops: CDR1 SGHTA, CDR2 FQGTGA. CDR3 nucleotide sequence: TGTGCCAGCAGCTTATTGTTTGGCACCCGTGACAATGAGCAGTTCTTC. Amino acids: CASSLLFGTRDNEQFF.

The chain has TRBV10-3 and TRBJ1-2; a weak D match, TRBD1 (5 bases). There are 14 residues in the CDR3. Germline V CDR1 and CDR2: ENHRY, SYGVKD. V lost 4 bases, J lost 6 bases, and 15 bases lay in between. CDR3 sequence (DNA): TGTGCCATCAGTGTATCATTGGGGCCCCATGGCTACACCTTC. It yields the protein CAISVSLGPHGYTF.

The CDR3 sequence: CASSLGNAGSTDTQYF. The CDR3, as DNA: TGTGCCAGCAGCTTAGGCAACGCGGGGAGCACAGATACGCAGTATTTT. The rearrangement joins TRBV11-2 to TRBJ2-3; tentatively, D is TRBD2 (6 bases). Trimming pared 1 base from V and 0 bases from J, leaving 11 bases between. The CDR3 contains 16 residues. CDR1 is SGHAT and CDR2 is FQNNGV in the germline V gene.

The rearrangement joins TRBV5-1 to TRBJ2-7; D is possibly TRBD1 (5 bases). CDR1 is SGHRS, CDR2 YFSETQ, per germline. The CDR3 totals 14 residues. Between the trimmed V and J ends, which lost 1 base and 2 bases, there was a span of 10 bases. The CDR3 loop reads CASSLSDNTYEQYF. The CDR3 nucleotides read TGCGCCAGCAGCTTGTCGGACAATACCTACGAGCAGTACTTC.

In regard to this clone: A junction boundary mismatches the germline segment, possibly from a read error. This chain joins TRBV9 and TRBJ2-1; 11 nucleotides agree with TRBD2. Germline V gene lookup returns CDR1 SGDLS and CDR2 YYNGEE. There are 12 residues in the CDR3. Written as DNA, the CDR3 is TGTGCCAGCAGCACCCTAGCGGGGGGCGAGGTCTTC. Its protein is CASSTLAGGEVF. Drawing the rest from reference TRBV9 and TRBJ2-1, the complete variable domain is DSGVTQTPKHLITATGQRVTLRCSPRSGDLSVYWYQQSLDQGLQFLIQYYNGEERAKGNILERFSAQQFPDLHSELNLSSLELGDSALYFCASSTLAGGEVFGPGTRLTVL.

The V and J genes are TRBV7-9 and TRBJ1-2; D unresolved. Trimming took off 2 bases at V and 4 bases at J, with 8 bases between the two ends. Germline V lookup: CDR1 SEHNR, CDR2 FQNEAQ (reference sequence). This CDR3 is built from 13 residues. The CDR3, as DNA: TGTGCCAGCAGCTTATTTCCGGGCTATGGCTACACCTTC. The encoded protein is CASSLFPGYGYTF. The variable domain in full, completed from reference TRBV7-9 and TRBJ1-2, reads DTGVSQNPRHKITKRGQNVTFRCDPISEHNRLYWYRQTLGQGPEFLTYFQNEAQLEKSRLLSDRFSAERPKGSFSTLEIQRTEQGDSAMYLCASSLFPGYGYTFGSGTRLTVV.

The chain employs TRBV20-1 and TRBJ1-3; D gene uncertain. Germline V gene sequence: CDR1 DFQATT, CDR2 SNEGSKA (reference sequence). The CDR3 runs 11 residues. Trimming left V 6 bases short and J 4 bases short, with 7 bases between. CDR3 DNA sequence: TGCAGTGCCCTCGGCGGAAACACCATATATTTT. Its translation is CSALGGNTIYF.

J is TRBJ1-5 and V is TRBV6-4; D uncertain. This CDR3 is built from 15 residues. Germline V gene data show CDR1 as MRHNA and CDR2 as SNTAGT. V lost 3 bases to trimming and J lost 0 bases, with 9 bases between them. The CDR3 region is CASSEWAYSNQPQHF. The CDR3 nucleotides are TGTGCCAGCAGTGAATGGGCGTATAGCAATCAGCCCCAGCATTTT.

The V call is TRBV29-1, the J call TRBJ2-1; D not resolved. Per germline, CDR1 SQVTM and CDR2 ANQGSEA. Between the trimmed V and J ends, which lost 4 bases and 4 bases, there was a span of 5 bases. This CDR3 comprises 11 residues. The CDR3 DNA reads TGCAGCGTTGTGCAGTACAATGAGCAGTTCTTC. This sequence encodes CSVVQYNEQFF.

The gene calls are TRBV28 and TRBJ2-1, with TRBD2 matching 8 bases. V lost 1 base and J lost 4; bases outside the gene matches: 0. Germline V CDR1 and CDR2: MDHEN, SYDVKM. CDR3 length equals 14 residues. The CDR3 loop reads CASSLLAGYNEQFF. The CDR3 bases are TGTGCCAGCAGTTTATTAGCGGGGTACAATGAGCAGTTCTTC.

The chain has TRBV19 and TRBJ1-5, with a tentative D call TRBD1 (5 bases). The V end was cut by 1 base, the J end by 3 bases, with 7 bases between. Germline CDR1 is LNHDA and CDR2 is SQIVND (reference sequence). CDR3 size: 14 residues. As DNA, the CDR3 is TGTGCCAGTAGTATAGGGGGGGTCAATCAGCCCCAGCATTTT. It codes for CASSIGGVNQPQHF. The full variable domain, its missing parts supplied by reference TRBV19 and TRBJ1-5, is DGGITQSPKYLFRKEGQNVTLSCEQNLNHDAMYWYRQDPGQGLRLIYYSQIVNDFQKGDIAEGYSVSREKKESFPLTVTSAQKNPTAFYLCASSIGGVNQPQHFGDGTRLSIL.

The CDR3 protein is CAWSVGFGELFF. As DNA, the CDR3 is TGTGCCTGGAGTGTAGGGTTCGGGGAGCTGTTTTTT. The gene calls are TRBV30 and TRBJ2-2; no reliable D call. The germline V and J ends were trimmed by 0 bases and 7 bases, with 6 bases remaining between them. The germline V gene has CDR1 GTSNPN and CDR2 SVGIG (reference sequence). The CDR3 runs 12 residues.

This clone was recorded only once. The CDR3 region has the DNA TGTGCCAGCAGTTACGCGGCCTCCTACGAGCAGTACTTC. Protein sequence: CASSYAASYEQYF. The genes are TRBV6-6 and TRBJ2-7; unclear D gene. The CDR3 runs to 13 residues. The V gene lost 2 bases and the J gene lost 0 bases, with 5 bases spanning the gap. Germline V CDR1 and CDR2: MNHNY, SVGAGI (reference sequence).

This clone was observed a single time. The rearrangement links TRBV6-1 to TRBJ2-7; 8 positions agree with TRBD2. Germline V lookup: CDR1 MNHNS, CDR2 SASEGT. V shed 6 bases and J 3 bases; nucleotides not matched to a gene: 7. CDR3 length: 14 amino acids. The CDR3 is CASSYGGALYEQYF. CDR3 DNA sequence: TGTGCCAGCAGCTACGGGGGGGCCCTCTACGAGCAGTACTTC.

The chain combines TRBV27 with TRBJ1-4; 9 nucleotides line up with TRBD1. The junction had 13 bases not matched to a gene; V was cut back by 7 bases and J by 7 bases. This CDR3 is built from 16 residues. Germline values: CDR1 MNHEY, CDR2 SMNVEV (reference sequence). The CDR3 sequence: CASIFALGQGCEKLFF. The CDR3 DNA follows: TGTGCCAGCATTTTTGCTCTGGGACAGGGATGTGAAAAACTGTTTTTT.

The chain is built from TRBV9 and TRBJ2-1; TRBD1 aligns across 9 bases. Germline lookup yields CDR1 SGDLS and CDR2 YYNGEE. Trimming cost V 4 bases and J 10 bases; bases outside gene matches: 12. This CDR3 has 15 residues. CDR3 protein: CASSNTGGTPQEQFF. The DNA for the CDR3 is TGTGCCAGCAGCAACACAGGGGGCACCCCCCAGGAGCAGTTCTTC.

This chain links TRBV27 with TRBJ2-4; D gene ambiguous. The CDR3 totals 15 residues. V lost 3 bases and J 2 bases, leaving 11 bases between the germline ends. Looked up from germline, CDR1 is MNHEY and CDR2 is SMNVEV (reference sequence). CDR3 sequence: CASSFGQLSKNIQYF. CDR3 bases: TGTGCCAGCAGTTTCGGCCAGCTTTCCAAAAACATTCAGTACTTC.

The chain links TRBV5-1 to TRBJ2-3; D gene ambiguous. Germline V gene lookup returns CDR1 SGHRS and CDR2 YFSETQ. The V and J ends lost 0 bases and 6 bases respectively, with 5 bases between them. This CDR3 has 12 residues. CDR3 loop: CASSLELDTQYF. CDR3 nucleotides: TGCGCCAGCAGCTTGGAGTTGGATACGCAGTATTTT.

The chain is built from TRBV5-1 and TRBJ1-2; TRBD1 aligns across 8 bases. CDR1 is SGHRS and CDR2 is YFSETQ in the germline V gene. Unmatched junction bases numbered 5, after V lost 3 bases and J lost 4 bases. CDR3 length: 14 amino acids. The CDR3 sequence is CASSYFRGPYGYTF. The CDR3 DNA reads TGCGCCAGCAGCTATTTCAGGGGGCCCTATGGCTACACCTTC.

The CDR3 DNA sequence: TGTGCCAGCAGCTTAGGTGGGACGAATCTCAGGAACAATCAGCCCCAGCATTTT. Its translation: CASSLGGTNLRNNQPQHF. The chain uses TRBV7-2 and TRBJ1-5; D may be TRBD1 (5 bases). This CDR3 region has 18 residues. V was pared by 1 base and J by 3 bases, with 19 bases between. Looked up from germline, CDR1 is SGHTA and CDR2 is FQGNSA.